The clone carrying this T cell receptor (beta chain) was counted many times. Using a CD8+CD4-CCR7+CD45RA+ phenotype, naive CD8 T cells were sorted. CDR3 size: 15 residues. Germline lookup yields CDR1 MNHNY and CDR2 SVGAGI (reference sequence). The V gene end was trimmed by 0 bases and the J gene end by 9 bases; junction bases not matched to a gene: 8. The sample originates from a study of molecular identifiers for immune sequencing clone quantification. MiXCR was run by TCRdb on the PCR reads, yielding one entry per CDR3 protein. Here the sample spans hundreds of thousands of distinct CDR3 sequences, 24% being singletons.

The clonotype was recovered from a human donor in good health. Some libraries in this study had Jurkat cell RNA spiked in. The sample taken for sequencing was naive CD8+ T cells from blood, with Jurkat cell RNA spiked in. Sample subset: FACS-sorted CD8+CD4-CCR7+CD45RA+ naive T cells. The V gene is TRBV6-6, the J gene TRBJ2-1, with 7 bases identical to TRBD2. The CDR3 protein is CASSYSMSGLPEQFF. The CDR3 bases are TGTGCCAGCAGTTACTCGATGTCGGGACTACCTGAGCAGTTCTTC.